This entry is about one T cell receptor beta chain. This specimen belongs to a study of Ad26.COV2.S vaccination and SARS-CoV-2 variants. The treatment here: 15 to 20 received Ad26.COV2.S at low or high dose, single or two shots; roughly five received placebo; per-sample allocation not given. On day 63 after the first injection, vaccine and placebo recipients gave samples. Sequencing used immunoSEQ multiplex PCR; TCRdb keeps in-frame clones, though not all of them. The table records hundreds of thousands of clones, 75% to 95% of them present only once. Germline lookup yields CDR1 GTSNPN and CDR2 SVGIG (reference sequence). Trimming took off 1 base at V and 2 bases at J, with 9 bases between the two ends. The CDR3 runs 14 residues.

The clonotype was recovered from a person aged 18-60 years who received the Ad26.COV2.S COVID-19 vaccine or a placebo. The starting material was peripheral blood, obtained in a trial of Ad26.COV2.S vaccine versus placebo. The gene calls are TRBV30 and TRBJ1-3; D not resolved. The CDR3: CAWSGGNPGNTIYF. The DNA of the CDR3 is TGTGCCTGGAGTGGAGGAAACCCTGGAAACACCATATATTTT.